Listed below are T cell receptor beta chains from one sample, sequenced in a study of T cell responses to AZD1222 COVID-19 vaccine. Method: immunoSEQ multiplex PCR; TCRdb's copy keeps in-frame clones and lacks some. The sample has about 110,000 clones; roughly 87% are singletons. The input for sequencing was peripheral blood, taken 28 days after the second AZD1222 dose. These receptors were taken from an adult who received the AZD1222 COVID-19 vaccine. The conserved cysteine and the conserved F or W are not part of the CDR3 here. Each record gives: clone size, V gene, J gene, CDR3 protein. Size is omitted from some rows. Given values are once, few, many or a class for expanded clones.

abundance: -; v_gene: TRBV6-1; j_gene: TRBJ2-2; CDR3aa: ASSELAGDTGELF
abundance: -; v_gene: TRBV19; j_gene: TRBJ1-2; CDR3aa: ASSEKMGVGLYGYT
abundance: -; v_gene: TRBV9; j_gene: TRBJ2-7; CDR3aa: ASSPGLASYEQY
abundance: -; v_gene: TRBV5-1; j_gene: TRBJ2-7; CDR3aa: ASSLEPGRTYEQY
abundance: few; v_gene: TRBV4-1; j_gene: TRBJ1-1; CDR3aa: ASSQLATALMNTEAF
abundance: -; v_gene: TRBV7-9; j_gene: TRBJ2-7; CDR3aa: ASSLGGLALYEQY
abundance: -; v_gene: TRBV28; j_gene: TRBJ1-2; CDR3aa: ASSYRMTEIYT
abundance: once; v_gene: TRBV4-1; j_gene: TRBJ2-7; CDR3aa: ASSTQTGAGYEQY
abundance: -; v_gene: TRBV3-1/TRBV3-2; j_gene: TRBJ1-2; CDR3aa: ASSQGAGATPDGYT
abundance: -; v_gene: TRBV7-9; j_gene: TRBJ1-2; CDR3aa: ASSGLHRAYT
abundance: -; v_gene: TRBV18; j_gene: TRBJ2-7; CDR3aa: ASSPLGGTSYEQY
abundance: -; v_gene: TRBV3-1/TRBV3-2; j_gene: TRBJ2-3; CDR3aa: ASSTPTDTQY
abundance: -; v_gene: TRBV5-6; j_gene: TRBJ1-1; CDR3aa: ASSLGGRAEAF
abundance: -; v_gene: TRBV11-2; j_gene: TRBJ2-7; CDR3aa: ASGRGTGPIEQY